Presented here are 21 T cell receptor beta chains from one specimen sequenced in a study of OX40 agonist ivuxolimab in advanced cancers. Data came from immunoSEQ multiplex PCR; TCRdb stores just in-frame clones and leaves some out. Among thousands of clones listed, about 87% were seen once. This sample comprised CD4+ or CD8+ T cells sorted from blood, obtained in a trial of the OX40 agonist ivuxolimab. The receptors come from an adult with an advanced solid tumor such as melanoma, head and neck, liver or kidney cancer.

The gene calls are TRBV9 and TRBJ1-5; 9 bases match TRBD1. The germline V gene encodes CDR1 SGDLS and CDR2 YYNGEE. V lost 2 bases to trimming and J lost 3 bases; unmatched junction nucleotides: 3. This CDR3 is 15 amino acids long. The chain's CDR3 is CASSVGQGNNQPQHF. CDR3 DNA: TGTGCCAGCAGCGTCGGACAGGGGAACAATCAGCCCCAGCATTTT.

The chain recombines TRBV27 with TRBJ1-5; 9 bases agree with TRBD1. Germline V lookup: CDR1 MNHEY, CDR2 SMNVEV (reference sequence). This CDR3 region has 16 residues. Trimming took 4 bases from V and 5 from J; bases not matched to a gene: 9. The CDR3 bases are TGTGCCAGCAGTTCCTCCGGGACAGGGATAGATCAGCCCCAGCATTTT. This codes for CASSSSGTGIDQPQHF.

The chain carries TRBV13 and TRBJ2-7; 9 bases line up with TRBD1. The J segment lost 3 bases and the V segment lost 5 bases, leaving 8 bases of the junction unmatched. Looked up from germline, CDR1 is PRHDT and CDR2 is FYEKMQ (reference sequence). The CDR3 is 15 residues long. The CDR3 loop reads CASSPTGTGFYEQYF. The CDR3 DNA is TGTGCCAGCAGCCCCACCGGGACAGGGTTCTACGAGCAGTACTTC.

J is TRBJ2-1 and V is TRBV7-6; TRBD1 agrees at 8 bases. This CDR3 is 18 amino acids long. The trim removed 5 bases at V and 7 bases at J, leaving 19 bases unmatched. Germline V gene data show CDR1 as SGHVS and CDR2 as FNYEAQ. The CDR3 sequence: CASSRRVTGEYGINEQFF. For the CDR3, the DNA is TGTGCCAGCAGCCGACGAGTGACAGGGGAATATGGTATAAATGAGCAGTTCTTC.

The chain uses TRBV9 and TRBJ2-7, with 10 bases aligning to TRBD2. J gave up 4 bases and V 2 bases, and 18 bases lay outside the gene matches. The CDR3 extends over 19 amino acids. Germline V CDR1 and CDR2: SGDLS, YYNGEE. The CDR3 DNA is TGTGCCAGCAGCGTGGAGACAGGTCCTATAGCGGGGGGAAAGTACGAGCAGTACTTC. It yields the protein CASSVETGPIAGGKYEQYF.

With respect to this clone: The junction differs from germline at one of its ends, possibly a read error. This sequence joins TRBV28 and TRBJ2-2; D is possibly TRBD2 (6 bases). The CDR3 loop spans 17 amino acids. CDR1 is MDHEN, CDR2 SYDVKM, per germline. DNA for the CDR3: TGTGCCAGCACTTTAAAATGTGACGGGGGGAACACCGGGGAGCTGTTTTTT. It codes for CASTLKCDGGNTGELFF.

CDR3 region: CASSFGFSDTQYF. CDR3 bases: TGTGCCAGCAGTTTTGGGTTCTCAGATACGCAGTATTTT. The chain employs TRBV27 and TRBJ2-3; D is unresolved. Germline V lookup: CDR1 MNHEY, CDR2 SMNVEV (reference sequence). Trimming removed 3 bases at V and 4 bases at J, with 8 bases between. The CDR3 runs to 13 residues.

This clone qualifies as medium-sized (0.01 to 0.1%). This chain connects TRBV7-9 to TRBJ2-1; TRBD1 is a possible D gene (6 bases). CDR1 and CDR2 (germline): SEHNR, FQNEAQ (reference sequence). The CDR3 consists of 15 residues. Trimming stripped 5 bases from V and 4 bases from J, with 15 bases between. CDR3 DNA: TGTGCCAGCAGCGCCGAAAGGACAGTTTACAATGAGCAGTTCTTC. Its translation is CASSAERTVYNEQFF. Complete variable domain (other parts from reference TRBV7-9 and TRBJ2-1): DTGVSQNPRHKITKRGQNVTFRCDPISEHNRLYWYRQTLGQGPEFLTYFQNEAQLEKSRLLSDRFSAERPKGSFSTLEIQRTEQGDSAMYLCASSAERTVYNEQFFGPGTRLTVL.

This clone has more than one count but fewer than ten. V is TRBV2 and J is TRBJ1-2; D not resolved. Germline CDR1 is SNHLY and CDR2 is FYNNEI. The CDR3 covers 11 residues. V gave up 1 base and J gave up 10 bases, with 7 bases separating them. CDR3 protein: CASSEDNVYTF. The CDR3 nucleotides are TGTGCCAGCAGTGAAGATAACGTCTACACCTTC.

The V call is TRBV18, the J call TRBJ2-7; 8 bases fit TRBD1. The CDR3 consists of 14 residues. V was pared by 2 bases and J by 2 bases, with 2 bases of the junction left unmatched. The V gene's germline CDR1 is KGHSH and CDR2 LQKENI. CDR3 amino acids: CASSPGTGTYEQYF. CDR3 DNA sequence: TGTGCCAGCTCACCAGGGACAGGAACCTACGAGCAGTACTTC.

The CDR3 coding sequence is TGTGCCAGCAGCTTCTCAGCTCGCGGGGGGGCCGAGCAGTACTTC. It encodes CASSFSARGGAEQYF. The chain recombines TRBV13 with TRBJ2-7; the match to TRBD2 covers 9 bases. The V and J ends lost 3 bases and 6 bases, in that order; junction bases with no gene match: 9. This CDR3 is 15 amino acids long. Germline CDR1 PRHDT, CDR2 FYEKMQ (reference sequence).

The DNA of the CDR3 is TGTGCCAGCAGTTTTCTCCGGGGGAACACTGAAGCTTTCTTT. Protein sequence: CASSFLRGNTEAFF. The V gene is TRBV27, the J gene TRBJ1-1, with D uncertain. Germline assignment: CDR1 MNHEY and CDR2 SMNVEV (reference sequence). V lost 3 bases, J lost 1 base, and 9 bases lay in between. This CDR3 is built from 14 residues.

This rearrangement joins TRBV7-2 to TRBJ2-5; 15 nucleotides match TRBD2. From germline, CDR1 is SGHTA and CDR2 FQGNSA. The V segment lost 5 bases and the J segment 5 bases; nucleotides outside the gene matches: 12. The CDR3 runs to 18 residues. Here the CDR3 reads CASSQPRTSGRGKETQYF. DNA of the CDR3: TGTGCCAGCAGCCAACCCCGGACTAGCGGGAGGGGTAAGGAGACCCAGTACTTC.

The chain recombines TRBV2 with TRBJ1-1; D is possibly TRBD1 (5 bases). CDR1 and CDR2 from the germline V gene are SNHLY and FYNNEI. CDR3 length equals 14 residues. Trimming cost V 3 bases and J 3 bases, with 11 bases left between them. The CDR3 region has the DNA TGTGCCAGCAGTGAGCTACAGGATTACACTGAAGCTTTCTTT. As protein: CASSELQDYTEAFF.

J is TRBJ2-2 and V is TRBV5-4, with TRBD2 identical over 8 bases. The CDR3 has 16 amino acids. With 2 bases clipped from V and 3 bases from J, the junction kept 6 bases outside the gene matches. The V gene's germline CDR1 is SGHNT and CDR2 YYREEE (reference sequence). CDR3 loop: CASSFSREVYTGELFF. CDR3 sequence (DNA): TGTGCCAGCAGCTTTTCGCGGGAGGTTTACACCGGGGAGCTGTTTTTT.

The rearrangement links TRBV4-3 to TRBJ1-4; D is ambiguous. The germline V gene encodes CDR1 LGHNA and CDR2 YSLEER. Trimming left V 0 bases short and J 4 bases short, with 15 bases between. The length of the CDR3 is 17 residues. The CDR3 nucleotides read TGCGCCAGCAGCCAAGATTCGTACCTCACCAGTAATGAAAAACTGTTTTTT. Protein product: CASSQDSYLTSNEKLFF.

The chain couples TRBV7-2 to TRBJ2-1; D gene unclear. This CDR3 spans 11 amino acids. Germline assignment: CDR1 SGHTA and CDR2 FQGNSA. The V end lost 5 bases, the J end lost 10 bases, and 9 bases lay between the germline ends. The CDR3 region is CASSQSWEQFF. The CDR3 nucleotides are TGTGCCAGCAGCCAATCTTGGGAGCAGTTCTTC.

V usage is TRBV10-3 and J usage is TRBJ1-2; D gene uncertain. The CDR3 is made up of 13 amino acids. Trimming stripped 3 bases from V and 1 base from J, with 6 bases between. CDR1 is ENHRY and CDR2 is SYGVKD in the germline V gene. This CDR3 is CAISEALNYGYTF. DNA for the CDR3: TGTGCCATCAGTGAAGCCCTTAACTATGGCTACACCTTC.

The J gene is TRBJ2-2, the V gene TRBV10-2; a weak D match, TRBD2 (5 bases). The V gene lost 8 bases and the J gene lost 7 bases, with 11 bases spanning the gap. The V gene's germline CDR1 is WSHSY and CDR2 SAAADI. CDR3 length: 12 amino acids. CDR3 sequence (DNA): TGCGCCAGCGGAGGATCAGTCGGGGAGCTGTTTTTT. This gives the protein CASGGSVGELFF.

The chain carries TRBV20-1 and TRBJ1-1; D is unclear. Per germline, CDR1 DFQATT and CDR2 SNEGSKA (reference sequence). This CDR3 is built from 11 residues. V gave up 0 bases and J gave up 8 bases, with 7 bases separating them. The CDR3 DNA sequence: TGCAGTGCTAGAGATCCCAACGAAGCTTTCTTT. Amino acid sequence: CSARDPNEAFF.

V and J are TRBV4-2 and TRBJ2-7; no clear D. CDR1 is LGHNA and CDR2 is YNFKEQ in the germline V gene. The ends were cut back, 0 bases at V and 4 bases at J, with 4 bases in the middle. The CDR3 length is 12 residues. The CDR3 DNA follows: TGTGCCAGCAGCCAAGACTCGTACGAGCAGTACTTC. It specifies CASSQDSYEQYF.